The clone carrying this TCR beta chain was picked up a small number of times. A Seattle source enrolled patients during active infection and followed them longitudinally. The data belong to a study of blood T cell repertoires in COVID-19. Study details: Some COVID-19 samples were acute and others convalescent; all came from the United States, Italy and Spain. Sources were T cells, B-cell-depleted T cells, or PBMCs; the material itself was cDNA or gDNA.

As originally analysed: By means of reference gene primer amplification, nucleated cell counts were estimated. Repertoires were generated with immunoSEQ multiplex PCR, while TCRdb's copy carries only in-frame clones and drops some. The V and J calls and clone size come from that table; D and trimming were worked out from the DNA. The sample shows about 50,000 clones, over 75% of them seen only once. Sequenced input: peripheral blood. The clonotype was recovered from a woman older than 75 with COVID-19, enrolled during active disease.

In DNA, the CDR3 is TGTGCCACCAGTGATTTGGGGACAGGGTCGGATACGCAGTATTTT. Amino acids: CATSDLGTGSDTQYF. This chain connects TRBV24-1 to TRBJ2-3; TRBD1 agrees at 9 bases. In germline, CDR1 is KGHDR, CDR2 SFDVKD. V was pared by 0 bases and J by 6 bases, with 3 bases of the junction left unmatched. This CDR3 region has 15 residues.